The TCR beta chain under discussion was sequenced for a study of post-analysis software for immune sequencing data. Looking at the study overall: The courses of disease that were included comprised relapsing-remitting, secondary progressive and progressive-relapsing multiple sclerosis.

This clonotype was picked up a small number of times. Its specificity is unknown. The study, taken as a whole, reports: For normalized Chao1 diversity, multiple sclerosis patients scored significantly lower than controls did. By F measure, strong co-clustering occurred among samples prepared in the same batch. Four to six TRBV segments (TRBV5-6, TRBV5-1 and TRBV20-1 among them) occurred more frequently in patients than in controls.

Tagging with unique molecular identifiers was a feature of the TCR beta cDNA libraries. Around 500,000 cDNA molecules were obtained per 1 to 10 million input T cells. TCRdb analysed the PCR reads with MiXCR anew, one entry per CDR3 protein. The sample yields more than 500,000 distinct CDR3 sequences, 34% seen once. The J segment lost 4 bases and the V segment lost 3 bases, leaving 3 bases of the junction unmatched. From germline, CDR1 is SGHAT and CDR2 FQNNGV. The CDR3 covers 14 residues. The source is a girl aged 2-17 years with multiple sclerosis. The sequenced sample consisted of blood. This chain uses TRBV11-2 with TRBJ2-5; 9 bases fit TRBD1. The CDR3 reads CASSLTGGSETQYF. The CDR3 coding sequence is TGTGCCAGCAGCTTGACAGGGGGATCAGAGACCCAGTACTTC.